Following are 30 T cell receptor beta chains from one sample sequenced in a study of T cell responses to AZD1222 COVID-19 vaccine. Method: immunoSEQ multiplex PCR; TCRdb's copy keeps in-frame clones and lacks some. The sample holds roughly 90,000 clones, over 75% seen once. The material was peripheral blood, obtained 28 days after the second AZD1222 dose. The receptors stem from an adult who received the AZD1222 COVID-19 vaccine.

The chain uses TRBV30 and TRBJ1-2; D possibly corresponds to TRBD1 (5 bases). V lost 4 bases, J lost 5 bases, and 11 bases lay in between. The CDR3 is 12 amino acids. Germline V gives CDR1 GTSNPN, CDR2 SVGIG (reference sequence). CDR3: CAWKGASYGYTF. The CDR3 DNA reads TGTGCCTGGAAAGGGGCGTCGTATGGCTACACCTTC.

V usage is TRBV7-8 and J usage is TRBJ2-7; TRBD2 agrees at 8 bases. V lost 2 bases, J lost 0 bases, and 3 bases stayed unmatched. Germline loops: CDR1 SGHVS, CDR2 FQNEAQ. CDR3 length equals 15 residues. The CDR3 bases are TGTGCCAGCAGCTTAATGCGGGAGGCCTCCTACGAGCAGTACTTC. This encodes CASSLMREASYEQYF.

V is TRBV7-2 and J is TRBJ1-6; D ambiguous. The CDR3 totals 12 residues. V was shortened by 1 base and J by 10 bases, with 5 bases between the two germline ends. Germline lookup yields CDR1 SGHTA and CDR2 FQGNSA. The CDR3: CASSLVGSPLHF. The CDR3 DNA sequence: TGTGCCAGCAGCTTAGTAGGCTCACCCCTCCACTTT.

The rearrangement uses TRBV5-5 and TRBJ1-1; no clear D gene. The germline gives CDR1 SGHKS, CDR2 YYEKEE (reference sequence). V was shortened by 3 bases and J by 0 bases, with 9 bases between the two germline ends. The CDR3 extends over 14 amino acids. CDR3 residues: CASSSTSLNTEAFF. CDR3 sequence (DNA): TGTGCCAGCAGCTCAACCTCATTGAACACTGAAGCTTTCTTT.

V gene TRBV30 combines with J gene TRBJ1-3, with no clear D. V gave up 0 bases and J gave up 0 bases, with 12 bases separating them. The CDR3 is made up of 16 amino acids. CDR1 GTSNPN and CDR2 SVGIG come from the germline V gene (reference sequence). The CDR3 protein is CAWSVGWGSSGNTIYF. The CDR3 DNA reads as TGTGCCTGGAGTGTTGGGTGGGGAAGCTCTGGAAACACCATATATTTT.

This clone was observed a few times. The V gene is TRBV5-4, the J gene TRBJ1-6; D not certain. The germline V gene has CDR1 SGHNT and CDR2 YYREEE (reference sequence). This CDR3 has 14 residues. The germline V and J ends were trimmed by 1 base and 7 bases, with 9 bases remaining between them. The CDR3 reads CASSLSPPNSPLHF. As DNA, the CDR3 is TGTGCCAGCAGCTTGTCACCGCCAAATTCACCCCTCCACTTT.

The CDR3 DNA reads TGTGCCTGCACAGGGCCCTATGGCTACACCTTC. Translation gives CACTGPYGYTF. The chain carries TRBV30 and TRBJ1-2, with D possibly matching TRBD1 (6 bases). This CDR3 spans 11 amino acids. The V gene's germline CDR1 is GTSNPN and CDR2 SVGIG (reference sequence). Trimming shortened V by 6 bases and J by 4 bases, and 9 bases separated the two germline ends.

This chain connects TRBV19 to TRBJ2-5; possibly TRBD1 for D (5 bases). Germline V gene data show CDR1 as LNHDA and CDR2 as SQIVND (reference sequence). The CDR3 has 13 residues. Trimming shortened V by 1 base and J by 5 bases, and 8 bases separated the two germline ends. CDR3 amino acids: CASSIAGLETQYF. The CDR3 DNA reads TGTGCCAGTAGTATAGCAGGGTTGGAGACCCAGTACTTC.

The chain recombines TRBV6-1 with TRBJ1-1; tentative D call: TRBD1 (5 bases). CDR1 and CDR2 (germline): MNHNS, SASEGT. This CDR3 comprises 15 residues. With 3 bases removed from V and 2 bases from J, the gap between germline ends came to 13 bases. CDR3 nucleotides: TGTGCCAGCAGTGAGATTTGGGGCCTAAACACTGAAGCTTTCTTT. Protein sequence: CASSEIWGLNTEAFF.

The chain combines TRBV4-3 with TRBJ1-2; D gene uncertain. Germline V gene sequence: CDR1 LGHNA, CDR2 YSLEER. CDR3 size: 15 residues. V shed 1 base and J shed 8 bases, with 17 bases lying between them. CDR3 residues: CASSQGRVLLSGYTF. CDR3 bases: TGCGCCAGCAGCCAAGGGCGGGTCCTCTTGTCGGGCTACACCTTC.

The rearrangement links TRBV6-5 to TRBJ1-2; 8 positions match TRBD1. Losses at the gene ends were 4 bases for V and 7 bases for J; bases not matched to a gene: 8. The CDR3 length is 14 residues. The germline gives CDR1 MNHEY, CDR2 SVGAGI. CDR3 residues: CASSLGRGHSGYTF. Here the CDR3 DNA reads TGTGCCAGCAGTTTAGGCAGGGGGCACAGTGGCTACACCTTC.

The V and J genes are TRBV19 and TRBJ1-2; possibly TRBD1 for D (6 bases). The CDR3 contains 15 residues. The germline V gene has CDR1 LNHDA and CDR2 SQIVND (reference sequence). V was cut by 3 bases and J by 4 bases, with 15 bases left in between. The CDR3 spells CASSIAGADIYGYTF. The CDR3 region has the DNA TGTGCCAGTAGTATCGCGGGGGCGGATATCTATGGCTACACCTTC. The entire variable domain, with the rest obtained from reference TRBV19 and TRBJ1-2, is as follows: DGGITQSPKYLFRKEGQNVTLSCEQNLNHDAMYWYRQDPGQGLRLIYYSQIVNDFQKGDIAEGYSVSREKKESFPLTVTSAQKNPTAFYLCASSIAGADIYGYTFGSGTRLTVV.

V is TRBV30 and J is TRBJ1-6, with 11 positions matching TRBD1. Unmatched junction bases numbered 10, after V lost 1 base and J lost 5 bases. The CDR3 is 18 amino acids. Germline CDR1 is GTSNPN and CDR2 is SVGIG (reference sequence). The CDR3, as DNA: TGTGCCTGGAGTGCTAACCGGGACAGGGGGATTGATAATTCACCCCTCCACTTT. It encodes CAWSANRDRGIDNSPLHF.

There are a few counts of this clone. The chain links TRBV18 to TRBJ1-1; D is perhaps TRBD1 (6 bases). Germline V CDR1 and CDR2: KGHSH, LQKENI. This CDR3 is 15 amino acids long. Trimming pared 6 bases from V and 5 bases from J, leaving 19 bases between. The CDR3 spells CASSRTAGEMTEAFF. The CDR3 DNA is TGTGCCAGCTCCCGGACAGCCGGGGAAATGACTGAAGCTTTCTTT.

This clone turned up a few times. The chain is built from TRBV4-1 and TRBJ1-4, with 9 bases aligning to TRBD1. The CDR3 is 17 residues long. Losses at the gene ends were 3 bases for V and 7 bases for J; bases not matched to a gene: 12. The germline V gene encodes CDR1 MGHRA and CDR2 YSYEKL. The CDR3 is CASSHTRDRDGGEKLFF. The CDR3 DNA follows: TGCGCCAGCAGCCATACCCGGGACAGGGATGGCGGTGAAAAACTGTTTTTT.

This chain joins TRBV11-1 and TRBJ1-1; D gene ambiguous. The CDR3 covers 13 residues. Germline lookup yields CDR1 SGHAT and CDR2 FQDESV (reference sequence). V dropped 0 bases and J dropped 0 bases, with 2 bases sitting between them. CDR3 coding DNA: TGTGCCAGCAGCTTAGCAGTGAACACTGAAGCTTTCTTT. Translated, it gives CASSLAVNTEAFF. Full variable domain (remainder filled in from reference TRBV11-1 and TRBJ1-1): EAEVAQSPRYKITEKSQAVAFWCDPISGHATLYWYRQILGQGPELLVQFQDESVVDDSQLPKDRFSAERLKGVDSTLKIQPAELGDSAMYLCASSLAVNTEAFFGQGTRLTVV.

The V gene is TRBV7-2, the J gene TRBJ1-2; maybe TRBD1 (5 bases). CDR1 is SGHTA, CDR2 FQGNSA, per germline. The CDR3 has 12 residues. V lost 2 bases to trimming and J lost 4 bases, with 5 bases between them. CDR3 in amino acids: CASSLRGYGYTF. CDR3 in DNA: TGTGCCAGCAGCTTAAGGGGCTATGGCTACACCTTC.

CDR3 nucleotide sequence: TGCAGTGCTAGTCTTTGGCCGCATGAGCAGTTCTTC. Translated: CSASLWPHEQFF. This rearrangement joins TRBV20-1 to TRBJ2-1; no firm D call. CDR1 is DFQATT and CDR2 is SNEGSKA in the germline V gene (reference sequence). The CDR3 is 12 residues long. Trimming took 3 bases from V and 8 from J, leaving 11 bases between them.

The V gene is TRBV4-2, the J gene TRBJ1-1; 9 bases are shared with TRBD1. Germline CDR1 is LGHNA and CDR2 is YNFKEQ. The CDR3 is 18 residues long. Trimming cost V 4 bases and J 0 bases; bases outside gene matches: 12. The CDR3 is CASSPSGTGPGLNTEAFF. CDR3 DNA: TGTGCCAGCAGCCCGTCCGGGACAGGGCCGGGGTTGAACACTGAAGCTTTCTTT.

A single count supports this clone. V gene TRBV6-2 or TRBV6-3 combines with J gene TRBJ2-7; TRBD1 matches 9 bases. Germline V gives CDR1 MNHEY, CDR2 SVGEGT. The ends lost 5 bases at V and 12 bases at J; junction bases unmatched: 8. The CDR3 totals 12 residues. In DNA, the CDR3 is TGTGCCAGCAGTACCGGGACAGGGCCACCGTACTTC. Encoded protein: CASSTGTGPPYF.

The V and J genes are TRBV6-5 and TRBJ1-1; a possible D gene is TRBD1 (6 bases). V dropped 6 bases and J dropped 5 bases, with 13 bases sitting between them. Germline CDR1 MNHEY, CDR2 SVGAGI. The CDR3 sequence is 13 residues long. The CDR3: CASRGQLLTEAFF. The DNA of the CDR3 is TGTGCCAGCAGAGGACAGTTATTGACTGAAGCTTTCTTT.

The chain uses TRBV3-1 (or the pseudogene TRBV3-2) and TRBJ1-1; D is unresolved. Germline values: CDR1 LGHDT, CDR2 YNNKEL (reference sequence). The CDR3 consists of 15 residues. The V end was cut by 2 bases, the J end by 2 bases, with 12 bases between. CDR3 residues: CASSQLSTANTEAFF. Here the CDR3 DNA reads TGTGCCAGCAGCCAACTTTCTACAGCTAACACTGAAGCTTTCTTT.

The chain recombines TRBV12-3 or TRBV12-4 with TRBJ1-2; unclear D gene. The CDR3 totals 13 residues. V was shortened by 7 bases and J by 6 bases, with 15 bases between the two germline ends. CDR3 bases: TGTGCCAGCACTTATTCCTACTATGATGGCTACACCTTC. It codes for CASTYSYYDGYTF.

The CDR3 DNA sequence: TGTGCCAGCAGCGTGGGAACAGGGGGCGGGCAGCCCCAGCATTTT. Translation gives CASSVGTGGGQPQHF. This chain uses TRBV9 with TRBJ1-5; 9 bases fit TRBD1. The CDR3 spans 15 residues. Germline V gene lookup returns CDR1 SGDLS and CDR2 YYNGEE. Unmatched junction bases numbered 7, after V lost 2 bases and J lost 7 bases.

The chain employs TRBV12-3 or TRBV12-4 and TRBJ2-7; perhaps TRBD2 as D (6 bases). V lost 5 bases and J lost 3, with 11 bases in between. CDR3 length equals 13 residues. The CDR3 DNA follows: TGTGCCAGCAGTATTGGACTATTCTACGAGCAGTACTTC. Its translation: CASSIGLFYEQYF.

The chain recombines TRBV6-1 with TRBJ2-4; D may be TRBD1 (7 bases). The CDR3 has 17 residues. Germline V lookup: CDR1 MNHNS, CDR2 SASEGT. Deletions cut 1 base from V and 0 bases from J, with 13 bases between. CDR3 region: CASSEGLQGGAKNIQYF. The CDR3 DNA reads as TGTGCCAGCAGTGAAGGTTTGCAGGGGGGAGCCAAAAACATTCAGTACTTC.

The rearrangement uses TRBV13 and TRBJ2-1; TRBD1 might be the D (5 bases). CDR1 and CDR2 from the germline V gene are PRHDT and FYEKMQ (reference sequence). Trimming took off 0 bases at V and 10 bases at J, with 13 bases between the two ends. CDR3 size: 14 residues. CDR3 region: CASSLGQGVGEQFF. DNA for the CDR3: TGTGCCAGCAGCTTAGGTCAGGGTGTGGGGGAGCAGTTCTTC.

The V and J genes are TRBV18 and TRBJ2-7; TRBD1 matches 9 bases. Germline V gene data show CDR1 as KGHSH and CDR2 as LQKENI. Trimming cost V 1 base and J 6 bases; bases outside gene matches: 10. The CDR3 totals 16 residues. As DNA, the CDR3 is TGTGCCAGCTCACCACTCGCGGAAACAGGGGGCGGCGAGCAGTACTTC. Its protein product is CASSPLAETGGGEQYF.

V is TRBV18 and J is TRBJ2-6; no reliable D call. The germline V and J ends were trimmed by 2 bases and 2 bases, with 4 bases remaining between them. This CDR3 spans 14 amino acids. Germline assignment: CDR1 KGHSH and CDR2 LQKENI. The CDR3 bases are TGTGCCAGCTCACCAACAGCTGGGGCCAACGTCCTGACTTTC. Residues: CASSPTAGANVLTF.

CDR3 in amino acids: CASGFTSPTNTGELFF. The CDR3 DNA reads TGTGCTAGTGGTTTCACTAGCCCCACGAACACCGGGGAGCTGTTTTTT. This rearrangement joins TRBV12-5 to TRBJ2-2, with a tentative D call TRBD2 (6 bases). V was shortened by 3 bases and J by 0 bases, with 11 bases between the two germline ends. Germline CDR1 and CDR2: LGHNT and FRNRAP. The CDR3 contains 16 residues.